One and the same sample provided the 21 T cell receptor beta chains below, sequenced in a study of blood T cell repertoires in COVID-19. Only in-frame clones appear in the TCRdb table, and some are missing; sequencing was by immunoSEQ multiplex PCR. The sample has around 250,000 clones, roughly 84% seen once. Sequenced material: peripheral blood. All receptors derive from a woman in her thirties or forties who had recovered from COVID-19.

The rearrangement links TRBV11-3 to TRBJ1-1; 7 bases agree with TRBD1. The length of the CDR3 is 15 residues. Germline lookup yields CDR1 SGHNT and CDR2 YENEEA. J was trimmed by 4 bases and V by 4 bases; bases with no gene match: 9. Here the CDR3 reads CASSYWGQGGTEAFF. The CDR3 region has the DNA TGTGCCAGCAGCTACTGGGGCCAGGGGGGCACTGAAGCTTTCTTT.

The gene calls are TRBV5-4 and TRBJ2-5; unclear D gene. The CDR3 contains 13 residues. Per germline, CDR1 SGHNT and CDR2 YYREEE (reference sequence). With 4 bases removed from V and 5 bases from J, the gap between germline ends came to 12 bases. The CDR3 spells CASSPGRLETQYF. The CDR3 DNA follows: TGTGCCAGCAGCCCAGGAAGGTTGGAGACCCAGTACTTC. Together with reference TRBV5-4 and TRBJ2-5, the CDR3 gives the full variable domain: ETGVTQSPTHLIKTRGQQVTLRCSSQSGHNTVSWYQQALGQGPQFIFQYYREEENGRGNFPPRFSGLQFPNYSSELNVNALELDDSALYLCASSPGRLETQYFGPGTRLLVL.

The chain links TRBV2 to TRBJ2-7; D might be TRBD2 (6 bases). Germline CDR1 SNHLY, CDR2 FYNNEI. V lost 4 bases to trimming and J lost 3 bases, with 16 bases between them. CDR3 length: 15 amino acids. CDR3 loop: CASSGEGRRGYEQYF. In DNA, the CDR3 is TGTGCCAGCAGTGGAGAAGGGAGGAGAGGCTACGAGCAGTACTTC.

This clone appeared a few times. The V call is TRBV27, the J call TRBJ2-5; the D gene is possibly TRBD2 (5 bases). The CDR3 spans 14 residues. Germline loops: CDR1 MNHEY, CDR2 SMNVEV (reference sequence). The V gene lost 8 bases and the J gene lost 3 bases, with 16 bases spanning the gap. DNA for the CDR3: TGTGCCAGCGCCCTCAGTGCGGGTGAAGAGACCCAGTACTTC. Its protein product is CASALSAGEETQYF.

The chain is built from TRBV5-4 and TRBJ2-2; 9 nucleotides match TRBD1. The CDR3 totals 16 residues. Losses at the gene ends were 4 bases for V and 7 bases for J; bases not matched to a gene: 11. The germline CDR1 and CDR2 sequences are SGHNT and YYREEE (reference sequence). The CDR3 sequence: CASSLGGTGIVGELFF. CDR3 DNA: TGTGCCAGCAGCCTCGGCGGGACAGGGATAGTCGGGGAGCTGTTTTTT. Full variable domain (outside the CDR3, taken from reference TRBV5-4 and TRBJ2-2): ETGVTQSPTHLIKTRGQQVTLRCSSQSGHNTVSWYQQALGQGPQFIFQYYREEENGRGNFPPRFSGLQFPNYSSELNVNALELDDSALYLCASSLGGTGIVGELFFGEGSRLTVL.

This clone has a handful of counts. The rearrangement uses TRBV3-1 (or the pseudogene TRBV3-2) and TRBJ1-1; the D is unclear. Germline CDR1 is LGHDT and CDR2 is YNNKEL (reference sequence). This CDR3 has 15 amino acids. V was trimmed by 0 bases and J by 1 base, leaving 9 bases between them. The CDR3 protein is CASSQDFRQNTEAFF. The CDR3 DNA sequence: TGTGCCAGCAGCCAAGATTTCCGACAGAACACTGAAGCTTTCTTT.

The chain joins TRBV6-5 to TRBJ1-1; D gene ambiguous. V was trimmed by 6 bases and J by 1 base, leaving 12 bases between them. The CDR3 has 14 residues. Germline loops: CDR1 MNHEY, CDR2 SVGAGI. The CDR3 DNA follows: TGTGCCAGCAGCTCAGTAAGGAGGAACACTGAAGCTTTCTTT. Protein sequence: CASSSVRRNTEAFF.

The chain recombines TRBV27 with TRBJ1-5; D possibly corresponds to TRBD1 (5 bases). Trimming stripped 0 bases from V and 4 bases from J, with 13 bases between. Germline-derived CDR1 and CDR2 are MNHEY and SMNVEV (reference sequence). The CDR3 totals 16 residues. CDR3: CASSLSGRVGNQPQHF. CDR3 nucleotides: TGTGCCAGCAGTTTATCGGGCAGGGTGGGTAATCAGCCCCAGCATTTT.

The chain is built from TRBV7-9 and TRBJ2-3; 11 nucleotides match TRBD1. V lost 5 bases, J lost 3 bases, and 13 bases stayed unmatched. The CDR3 contains 18 residues. Per germline, CDR1 SEHNR and CDR2 FQNEAQ (reference sequence). DNA of the CDR3: TGTGCCAGCAGCAGGGGACAGGGGGTCGCAAAAAGAACAGATACGCAGTATTTT. This codes for CASSRGQGVAKRTDTQYF.

V is TRBV5-1 and J is TRBJ1-4; maybe TRBD1 (5 bases). Germline lookup yields CDR1 SGHRS and CDR2 YFSETQ. V was shortened by 0 bases and J by 5 bases, with 11 bases between the two germline ends. CDR3 size: 15 residues. In DNA, the CDR3 is TGCGCCAGCAGCTTGGAAACAGGCATAAATGAAAAACTGTTTTTT. It is translated as CASSLETGINEKLFF.

J is TRBJ1-2 and V is TRBV6-5; no reliable D call. Looked up from germline, CDR1 is MNHEY and CDR2 is SVGAGI. The length of the CDR3 is 13 residues. Trimming took 10 bases from V and 2 from J, leaving 14 bases between them. The CDR3 sequence: CATQAFRNYGYTF. The DNA for the CDR3 is TGTGCCACCCAAGCGTTCCGCAACTATGGCTACACCTTC.

The CDR3 coding sequence is TGTGCCAGCAGTTTTTCTGCCGGGACAGGTCCGGTAGGTTTTTCACCCCTCCACTTT. It encodes CASSFSAGTGPVGFSPLHF. J is TRBJ1-6 and V is TRBV28; 8 bases are a match to TRBD1. The CDR3 runs 19 residues. Germline assignment: CDR1 MDHEN and CDR2 SYDVKM. J lost 9 bases, V lost 3 bases, and 19 bases had no gene match.

The chain couples TRBV2 to TRBJ1-5; D is perhaps TRBD1 (5 bases). The CDR3 runs to 16 residues. The germline CDR1 and CDR2 sequences are SNHLY and FYNNEI. V was trimmed by 0 bases and J by 4 bases, leaving 13 bases between them. The DNA of the CDR3 is TGTGCCAGCAGTGAAGCCCCTAGCCGGGGGAATCAGCCCCAGCATTTT. Translation: CASSEAPSRGNQPQHF.

This clone was detected only once. The chain has TRBV5-4 and TRBJ2-5; 8 bases fit TRBD2. CDR1 is SGHNT and CDR2 is YYREEE in the germline V gene (reference sequence). This CDR3 is 16 amino acids long. Unmatched junction bases numbered 4, after V lost 0 bases and J lost 0 bases. CDR3 residues: CASSLDGGVYQETQYF. DNA of the CDR3: TGTGCCAGCAGCTTGGACGGGGGGGTCTACCAAGAGACCCAGTACTTC.

The chain combines TRBV28 with TRBJ1-6; perhaps TRBD1 as D (5 bases). Trimming left V 4 bases short and J 11 bases short, with 15 bases between. Germline assignment: CDR1 MDHEN and CDR2 SYDVKM. The CDR3 length is 14 residues. This chain's CDR3 is CASSSGQFSTPLHF. CDR3 DNA: TGTGCCAGCAGTTCTGGACAATTTTCGACACCCCTCCACTTT.

The count of this clone is one. The genes are TRBV5-1 and TRBJ1-1; D call uncertain. CDR3 size: 15 residues. Trimming stripped 3 bases from V and 1 base from J, with 13 bases between. Germline V gene sequence: CDR1 SGHRS, CDR2 YFSETQ. The CDR3 region is CASSWNPEKNTEAFF. CDR3 DNA sequence: TGCGCCAGCAGCTGGAACCCGGAGAAGAACACTGAAGCTTTCTTT.

As for this clone: At the DNA level, this CDR3 is encoded by other sequences in the same sample as well. The chain joins TRBV5-1 to TRBJ1-2, with 8 bases lining up with TRBD1. Germline V gene lookup returns CDR1 SGHRS and CDR2 YFSETQ. Trimming cost V 0 bases and J 8 bases; bases outside gene matches: 3. The CDR3 has 13 residues. The CDR3, as DNA: TGCGCCAGCAGCTTGGGGCAGGGGGCCGGCTACACCTTC. Its protein is CASSLGQGAGYTF. The whole variable domain, filled in from reference TRBV5-1 and TRBJ1-2, reads KAGVTQTPRYLIKTRGQQVTLSCSPISGHRSVSWYQQTPGQGLQFLFEYFSETQRNKGNFPGRFSGRQFSNSRSEMNVSTLELGDSALYLCASSLGQGAGYTFGSGTRLTVV.

A single count supports this clone. The DNA for the CDR3 is TGCGCCAGCAGCTTGGACGGGTCAGGGGCGAGAGGCTACACCTTC. It encodes CASSLDGSGARGYTF. The gene calls are TRBV5-1 and TRBJ1-2, with a possible D match to TRBD1 (6 bases). Germline values: CDR1 SGHRS, CDR2 YFSETQ. V gave up 0 bases and J gave up 8 bases, with 17 bases separating them. This CDR3 is 15 amino acids long. The full variable domain, its missing parts supplied by reference TRBV5-1 and TRBJ1-2, is KAGVTQTPRYLIKTRGQQVTLSCSPISGHRSVSWYQQTPGQGLQFLFEYFSETQRNKGNFPGRFSGRQFSNSRSEMNVSTLELGDSALYLCASSLDGSGARGYTFGSGTRLTVV.

Remarks on this clone: Other DNA sequences in this specimen translate into the identical CDR3. The chain is built from TRBV18 and TRBJ2-5; possible D gene TRBD2, 6 bases. Germline values: CDR1 KGHSH, CDR2 LQKENI. V was clipped by 4 bases and J by 3 bases, with 9 bases between them. This CDR3 spans 13 amino acids. The CDR3 DNA sequence: TGTGCCAGCTCACGAGGAGGGGAAGAGACCCAGTACTTC. Protein: CASSRGGEETQYF.

The rearrangement links TRBV5-8 to TRBJ1-1; 8 bases are a match to TRBD1. Germline CDR1 SGHTS, CDR2 YDEGEE. This CDR3 region has 15 residues. J lost 5 bases, V lost 4 bases, and 10 bases had no gene match. Here the CDR3 reads CASSEPYRGITEAFF. For the CDR3, the DNA is TGTGCCAGCAGCGAACCCTACAGGGGGATAACTGAAGCTTTCTTT.

The gene calls are TRBV11-2 and TRBJ2-3, with D unclear. CDR1 and CDR2 from the germline V gene are SGHAT and FQNNGV. The CDR3 extends over 16 amino acids. V lost 4 bases and J lost 3, with 17 bases in between. The CDR3 nucleotides are TGTGCCAGCAGCTCCGGTGGCAGCGCATCGACAGATACGCAGTATTTT. This translates into CASSSGGSASTDTQYF.